This T cell receptor (beta chain) was captured in a study of shared clonotypes between healthy human individuals. Whole-study results and caveats: In the sorted subsets, rarefaction showed sequencing was incomplete despite large depth.

CD45RO-negative, CCR7-positively selected cells formed the naive CD8 fraction, excluding terminally differentiated effector memory CD45RA+ cells. Recent vaccinations or acute infections were absent in the healthy HIV-negative adult donors. Only a few counts were recorded for this clone. Antigen: not known. V was clipped by 6 bases and J by 4 bases, with 18 bases between them. Germline CDR1 is MDHEN and CDR2 is SYDVKM. The CDR3 consists of 15 residues. Method: immunoSEQ multiplex PCR; TCRdb's copy keeps in-frame clones and lacks some. This table holds about 750,000 clones, 85% to 95% found once. This chain links TRBV28 with TRBJ1-2, with unresolved D. Sequenced: naive CD8+ T cells sorted from blood. The clonotype originates from a man aged 25 to 40 in good health. CDR3 bases: TGTGCCAGCAGCTCGACTACGGGAGTTGTCTATGGCTACACCTTC. Translation: CASSSTTGVVYGYTF.